This T cell receptor beta chain was sequenced during a study of immune heterogeneity within non-small cell lung tumors. Bulk tumor genomic DNA constituted the template, at around 600 ng per sample. Surgeons took several biopsies per primary tumor, spaced far apart, during surgery. Patients had untreated, newly diagnosed non-small cell lung cancer and underwent curative surgery. CDR1 is MGHDK, CDR2 SYGVNS, per germline. The trim removed 5 bases at V and 4 bases at J, leaving 9 bases unmatched. The CDR3 sequence is 16 residues long. Multiplex PCR with 32 V and 13 J primers amplified TCR beta CDR3. From the multiplex PCR reads, TCRdb called clonotypes with MiXCR, one entry per CDR3 protein. Among approximately 9,600 distinct CDR3 sequences listed, about 25% were seen once.

The TCR comes from a woman between 45 and 60 years old with non-small cell lung cancer. The chain combines TRBV25-1 with TRBJ2-5; 11 nucleotides agree with TRBD1. Sequencing used lung tumor tissue. CDR3 residues: CASSFRDRGFVETQYF. DNA for the CDR3: TGTGCCAGCAGTTTCCGGGACAGGGGGTTCGTAGAGACCCAGTACTTC.